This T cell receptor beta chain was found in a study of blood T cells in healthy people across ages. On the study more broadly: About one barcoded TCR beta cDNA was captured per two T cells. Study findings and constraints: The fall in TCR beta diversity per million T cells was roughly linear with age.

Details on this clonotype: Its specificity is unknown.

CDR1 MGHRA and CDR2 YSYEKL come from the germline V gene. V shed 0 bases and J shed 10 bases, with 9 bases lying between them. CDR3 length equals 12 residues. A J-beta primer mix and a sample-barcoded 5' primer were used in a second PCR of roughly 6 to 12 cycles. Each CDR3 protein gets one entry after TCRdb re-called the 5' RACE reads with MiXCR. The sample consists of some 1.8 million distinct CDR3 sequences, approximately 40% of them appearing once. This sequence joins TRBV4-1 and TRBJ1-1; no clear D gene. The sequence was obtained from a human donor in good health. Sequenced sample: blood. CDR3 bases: TGCGCCAGCAGCCAAGACTCGGATGCAGCTTTCTTT. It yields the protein CASSQDSDAAFF.